The 3 T cell receptor beta chains listed next were all sequenced from one sample in a study of shared clonotypes between healthy human individuals. TCRdb's table, derived via immunoSEQ multiplex PCR, lists solely in-frame clones and lacks some. The profile shows millions of clones, about 95% of them singletons. The sequencing sample was made of naive CD4+ T cells sorted from blood. Specified subset: CD45RA+ positively selected. These receptors were collected from a man between 18 and 35 years old in good health.

V and J are TRBV4-1 and TRBJ2-7; D unresolved. CDR1 is MGHRA, CDR2 YSYEKL, per germline. V shed 1 base and J shed 0 bases, with 7 bases lying between them. The CDR3 length is 14 residues. The CDR3 reads CASSQGLASYEQYF. The CDR3 region has the DNA TGCGCCAGCAGCCAAGGACTGGCCTCCTACGAGCAGTACTTC.

This sequence joins TRBV5-6 and TRBJ2-7; TRBD1 aligns across 7 bases. Germline-derived CDR1 and CDR2 are SGHDT and YYEEEE. The CDR3 consists of 17 residues. The V gene end was trimmed by 3 bases and the J gene end by 3 bases; junction bases not matched to a gene: 15. The DNA for the CDR3 is TGTGCCAGCAGCTCCTACACAGTCCGGGACAGCGGCTACGAGCAGTACTTC. It is translated as CASSSYTVRDSGYEQYF.

The chain recombines TRBV28 with TRBJ2-5; TRBD1 matches 9 bases. With V trimmed by 2 bases and J by 4 bases, 8 bases remained unmatched. The germline V gene has CDR1 MDHEN and CDR2 SYDVKM. The CDR3 has 16 amino acids. DNA for the CDR3: TGTGCCAGCAGTTTAATGGGGACAGGGTTGGTAGAGACCCAGTACTTC. Amino acids: CASSLMGTGLVETQYF. The full variable domain, with the rest looked up from reference TRBV28 and TRBJ2-5, is DVKVTQSSRYLVKRTGEKVFLECVQDMDHENMFWYRQDPGLGLRLIYFSYDVKMKEKGDIPEGYSVSREKKERFSLILESASTNQTSMYLCASSLMGTGLVETQYFGPGTRLLVL.